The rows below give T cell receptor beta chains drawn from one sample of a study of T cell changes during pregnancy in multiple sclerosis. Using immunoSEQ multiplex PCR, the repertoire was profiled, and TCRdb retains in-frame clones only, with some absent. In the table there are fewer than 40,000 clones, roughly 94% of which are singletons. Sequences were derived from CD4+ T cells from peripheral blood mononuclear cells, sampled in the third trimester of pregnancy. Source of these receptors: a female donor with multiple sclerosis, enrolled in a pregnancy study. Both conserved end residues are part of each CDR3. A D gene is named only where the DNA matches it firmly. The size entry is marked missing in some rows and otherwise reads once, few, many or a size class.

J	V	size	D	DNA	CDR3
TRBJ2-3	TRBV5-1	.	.	TGCGCCAGCACCGACAATATAGATACGCAGTATTTT	CASTDNIDTQYF
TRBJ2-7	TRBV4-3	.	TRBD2	TGCGCCAGCAGCCAAGAACCCCCCGGACTAGCGGACTCCTACGAGCAGTACTTC	CASSQEPPGLADSYEQYF
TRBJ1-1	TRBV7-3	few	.	TGTGCCAGCAGCTCCAGAGGACTTCGCACTGAAGCTTTCTTT	CASSSRGLRTEAFF
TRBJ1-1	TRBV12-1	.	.	TGTGCCAGCAGTCCTACAGGGAGGGGGGACACTGAAGCTTTCTTT	CASSPTGRGDTEAFF
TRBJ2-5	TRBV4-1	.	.	TGCGCCAGCAGCCTCATTAGGGGGTTAGAGACCCAGTACTTC	CASSLIRGLETQYF
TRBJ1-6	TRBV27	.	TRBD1	TGTGCCAGCAGGACAGGGGTTAATTCACCCCTCCACTTT	CASRTGVNSPLHF
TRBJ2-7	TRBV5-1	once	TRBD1	TGCGCCAGCAGCCGTCTCGACAGGGGGAACTCCTACGAGCAGTACTTC	CASSRLDRGNSYEQYF
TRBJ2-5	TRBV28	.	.	TGTGCCAGCGGAACGGCGGGGACCCAAGAGACCCAGTACTTC	CASGTAGTQETQYF
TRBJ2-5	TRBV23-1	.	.	TGCGCCAGCAGTCTTCCAAGCAGGGAACATGGGACCCAGTACTTC	CASSLPSREHGTQYF
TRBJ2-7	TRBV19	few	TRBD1	TGTGCCAGTAGTGCGACCGGGACAGCCCCTGACGAGCAGTACTTC	CASSATGTAPDEQYF
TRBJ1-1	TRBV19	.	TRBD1	TGTGCCAGTAGTACAGAACTAACAGGGGGCGCTTTCTTT	CASSTELTGGAFF
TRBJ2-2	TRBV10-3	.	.	TGTGCCATCAGTCAGACAGAGAACACCGGGGAGCTGTTTTTT	CAISQTENTGELFF
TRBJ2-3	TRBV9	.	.	TGTGCCAGCAGCCCGGGACTGAATAAACGCACAGATACGCAGTATTTT	CASSPGLNKRTDTQYF
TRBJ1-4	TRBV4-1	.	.	TGCGCCAGCAGCCAAGGCCAGGTAGAAAAACTGTTTTTT	CASSQGQVEKLFF
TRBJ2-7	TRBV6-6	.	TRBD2	TGTGCCAGCAGCCCGGGACTAGCGATGGACGAGCAGTACTTC	CASSPGLAMDEQYF
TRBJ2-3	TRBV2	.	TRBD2	TGTGCCAGCAGTGAGCGGACTAGCGGGAGTGCAGATACGCAGTATTTT	CASSERTSGSADTQYF